This T cell receptor beta chain is drawn from a study of blood T cell repertoires in COVID-19. Study information: Samples came from the United States, Italy and Spain, spanning acute and convalescent COVID-19. T cells, B-cell-depleted T cells, or PBMCs provided the cDNA or gDNA that served as material.

Original data processing: How many nucleated cells were present was estimated from reference gene primer amplification. Using immunoSEQ multiplex PCR, the repertoire was profiled, and TCRdb retains in-frame clones only, with some absent. V, J and clone size reflect that table, while D and trimming were determined from the DNA. The sample yields 200,000 or so clones, approximately 86% seen once. Germline V gives CDR1 MDHEN, CDR2 SYDVKM. The CDR3 consists of 19 residues. V lost 7 bases to trimming and J lost 2 bases; unmatched junction nucleotides: 19. What was sequenced was peripheral blood. This receptor was taken from a man in his 70s with active or convalescent COVID-19. The chain recombines TRBV28 with TRBJ1-5; TRBD1 matches 8 bases. Here the CDR3 reads CASNEPFSFRGHGNQPQHF. The CDR3 region has the DNA TGTGCCAGCAACGAACCATTTTCCTTCAGGGGGCACGGCAATCAGCCCCAGCATTTT.